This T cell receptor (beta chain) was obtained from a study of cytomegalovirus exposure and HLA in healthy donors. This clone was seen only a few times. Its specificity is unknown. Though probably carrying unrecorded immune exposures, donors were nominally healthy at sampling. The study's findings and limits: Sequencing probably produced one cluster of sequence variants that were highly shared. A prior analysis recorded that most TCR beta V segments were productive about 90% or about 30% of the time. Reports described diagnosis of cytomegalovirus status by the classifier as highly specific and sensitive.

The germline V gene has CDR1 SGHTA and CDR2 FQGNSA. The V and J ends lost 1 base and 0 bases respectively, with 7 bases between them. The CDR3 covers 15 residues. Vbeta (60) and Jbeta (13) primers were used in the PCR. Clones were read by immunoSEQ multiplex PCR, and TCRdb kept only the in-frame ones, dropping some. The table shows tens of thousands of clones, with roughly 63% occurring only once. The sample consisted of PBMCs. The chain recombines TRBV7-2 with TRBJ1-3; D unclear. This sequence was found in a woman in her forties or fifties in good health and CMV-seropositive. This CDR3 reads CASSLESHSGNTIYF. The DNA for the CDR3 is TGTGCCAGCAGCTTAGAAAGCCACTCTGGAAACACCATATATTTT.